The 14 T cell receptor beta chains given below trace back to one sample, sequenced in a study of blood T cells in healthy people across ages. A sample-barcoded 5' primer and a J-beta primer mix were used in a second PCR of about 7 to 11 cycles. TCRdb re-called the 5' RACE reads with MiXCR, one entry per CDR3 protein. The table lists about 1.8 million distinct CDR3 sequences, about 50% of them singletons, with over 2% in the top ten. Sequences were obtained from blood. All receptors derive from a woman between 40 and 55 years old in good health.

V is TRBV28 and J is TRBJ2-3; the D gene is possibly TRBD1 (6 bases). The CDR3 length is 13 residues. CDR1 is MDHEN and CDR2 is SYDVKM in the germline V gene. Trimming pared 4 bases from V and 8 bases from J, leaving 13 bases between. For the CDR3, the DNA is TGTGCCAGCAGTTCAGACAGGTTGGGTACGCAGTATTTT. Translating gives CASSSDRLGTQYF.

This chain uses TRBV7-2 with TRBJ1-6; a possible D gene is TRBD1 (5 bases). V lost 1 base, J lost 1 base, and 11 bases lay in between. The CDR3 runs to 17 residues. Per the germline V gene, CDR1 is SGHTA and CDR2 is FQGNSA. The CDR3 region has the DNA TGTGCCAGCAGCTTAGTTGGACATAATTCCTATAATTCACCCCTCCACTTT. Translated, it gives CASSLVGHNSYNSPLHF.

The chain is built from TRBV29-1 and TRBJ2-3, with 8 bases that match TRBD1. The ends lost 4 bases at V and 3 bases at J; junction bases unmatched: 6. The CDR3 is made up of 14 amino acids. The germline V gene has CDR1 SQVTM and CDR2 ANQGSEA. The CDR3 region is CSVVPGGRTDTQYF. Written as DNA, the CDR3 is TGCAGCGTTGTCCCAGGGGGCCGGACAGATACGCAGTATTTT.

The rearrangement uses TRBV27 and TRBJ2-1, with D maybe TRBD2 (6 bases). TRBJ2-7 explains the end of the DNA better; the J call may be wrong. The length of the CDR3 is 14 residues. Germline CDR1 MNHEY, CDR2 SMNVEV (reference sequence). The CDR3 spells CASSFSGPYNEQYF. In DNA form, the CDR3 reads TGTGCCAGCAGTTTTAGCGGACCCTACAATGAGCAGTACTTC.

The gene calls are TRBV4-3 and TRBJ1-6, with TRBD1 matching 11 bases. V dropped 0 bases and J dropped 10; count of bases not matched to a gene: 5. Germline-derived CDR1 and CDR2 are LGHNA and YSLEER. The CDR3 contains 16 residues. The DNA of the CDR3 is TGCGCCAGCAGCCAAGAAGGGGACAGGGGGAAGTCACCCCTCCACTTT. Residues: CASSQEGDRGKSPLHF.

This clonotype came up a few times. The chain has TRBV7-9 and TRBJ2-1; TRBD1 agrees at 11 bases. Germline lookup yields CDR1 SEHNR and CDR2 FQNEAQ (reference sequence). The V and J ends lost 5 bases and 0 bases, in that order; junction bases with no gene match: 12. The CDR3 is 19 amino acids. The chain's CDR3 is CASSGRDRGNPGSYNEQFF. CDR3 nucleotide sequence: TGTGCCAGCAGCGGCCGGGACAGGGGGAATCCTGGCTCCTACAATGAGCAGTTCTTC.

This chain links TRBV27 with TRBJ2-5, with unresolved D. Near its end, the DNA agrees better with TRBJ2-7, so the J call may be wrong. CDR3 length: 15 residues. The germline CDR1 and CDR2 sequences are MNHEY and SMNVEV (reference sequence). The CDR3 sequence is CASGSATSRRYEQYF. CDR3 in DNA: TGTGCCAGCGGGTCGGCAACCTCAAGGAGATACGAGCAGTACTTC.

V usage is TRBV6-4 and J usage is TRBJ2-3; TRBD2 matches 8 bases. Germline V gene data show CDR1 as MRHNA and CDR2 as SNTAGT. The CDR3 runs 17 residues. V was pared by 0 bases and J by 0 bases, with 5 bases of the junction left unmatched. CDR3: CASSDSASGGSTDTQYF. The CDR3 nucleotides are TGTGCCAGCAGTGACTCGGCGAGCGGGGGTAGCACAGATACGCAGTATTTT.

This clonotype was detected only a few times. The CDR3 region is CAIYPGQGAGANVLTF. DNA for the CDR3: TGTGCCATATACCCGGGACAGGGGGCTGGGGCCAACGTCCTGACTTTC. This chain uses TRBV10-3 with TRBJ2-6, with TRBD1 identical over 11 bases. The ends lost 9 bases at V and 2 bases at J; junction bases unmatched: 6. This CDR3 comprises 16 residues. From germline, CDR1 is ENHRY and CDR2 SYGVKD.

The rearrangement uses TRBV7-2 and TRBJ2-7, with TRBD1 identical over 7 bases. CDR3 size: 14 residues. The trim removed 6 bases at V and 2 bases at J, leaving 7 bases unmatched. Germline V gene lookup returns CDR1 SGHTA and CDR2 FQGNSA. The CDR3 sequence is CASREGTATYEQYF. The CDR3 DNA reads as TGTGCCAGCAGAGAAGGGACAGCCACCTACGAGCAGTACTTC. The variable domain in full, completed from reference TRBV7-2 and TRBJ2-7, reads GAGVSQSPSNKVTEKGKDVELRCDPISGHTALYWYRQSLGQGLEFLIYFQGNSAPDKSGLPSDRFSAERTGGSVSTLTIQRTQQEDSAVYLCASREGTATYEQYFGPGTRLTVT.

This clonotype came up a few times. The chain employs TRBV20-1 and TRBJ1-2; D may be TRBD1 (5 bases). V was trimmed by 6 bases and J by 10 bases, leaving 21 bases between them. The CDR3 length is 13 residues. Germline V lookup: CDR1 DFQATT, CDR2 SNEGSKA (reference sequence). CDR3 loop: CSAPPGRGVDYTF. CDR3 DNA sequence: TGCAGTGCGCCTCCGGGACGCGGCGTCGACTACACCTTC.

This clonotype was recorded a few times. The chain has TRBV5-1 and TRBJ1-2; D is perhaps TRBD1 (5 bases). Germline assignment: CDR1 SGHRS and CDR2 YFSETQ. The CDR3 sequence is 15 residues long. V was trimmed by 6 bases and J by 10 bases, leaving 25 bases between them. CDR3 DNA: TGCGCCAGCAACCCCTCGGGGGTGGTTGCGGCCCCCTACACCTTC. This encodes CASNPSGVVAAPYTF.

The J gene is TRBJ2-2, the V gene TRBV7-2; D could derive from TRBD1 or TRBD2 (6 bases each). CDR1 SGHTA and CDR2 FQGNSA come from the germline V gene. The CDR3 runs 16 residues. The germline V and J ends were trimmed by 5 bases and 5 bases, with 18 bases remaining between them. Written as DNA, the CDR3 is TGTGCCAGCAGCGTTTTAGGGCCGGGGGCGACCGGGGAGCTGTTTTTT. This encodes CASSVLGPGATGELFF.

In this sample, this clonotype turned up many times. The chain uses TRBV12-3 or TRBV12-4 and TRBJ2-7; the D gene is possibly TRBD1 (6 bases). The CDR3 has 14 amino acids. The V end was cut by 5 bases, the J end by 0 bases, with 11 bases between. The CDR3 nucleotides read TGTGCCAGCAGTCCCAGGGGAAACTCCTACGAGCAGTACTTC. It is translated as CASSPRGNSYEQYF.